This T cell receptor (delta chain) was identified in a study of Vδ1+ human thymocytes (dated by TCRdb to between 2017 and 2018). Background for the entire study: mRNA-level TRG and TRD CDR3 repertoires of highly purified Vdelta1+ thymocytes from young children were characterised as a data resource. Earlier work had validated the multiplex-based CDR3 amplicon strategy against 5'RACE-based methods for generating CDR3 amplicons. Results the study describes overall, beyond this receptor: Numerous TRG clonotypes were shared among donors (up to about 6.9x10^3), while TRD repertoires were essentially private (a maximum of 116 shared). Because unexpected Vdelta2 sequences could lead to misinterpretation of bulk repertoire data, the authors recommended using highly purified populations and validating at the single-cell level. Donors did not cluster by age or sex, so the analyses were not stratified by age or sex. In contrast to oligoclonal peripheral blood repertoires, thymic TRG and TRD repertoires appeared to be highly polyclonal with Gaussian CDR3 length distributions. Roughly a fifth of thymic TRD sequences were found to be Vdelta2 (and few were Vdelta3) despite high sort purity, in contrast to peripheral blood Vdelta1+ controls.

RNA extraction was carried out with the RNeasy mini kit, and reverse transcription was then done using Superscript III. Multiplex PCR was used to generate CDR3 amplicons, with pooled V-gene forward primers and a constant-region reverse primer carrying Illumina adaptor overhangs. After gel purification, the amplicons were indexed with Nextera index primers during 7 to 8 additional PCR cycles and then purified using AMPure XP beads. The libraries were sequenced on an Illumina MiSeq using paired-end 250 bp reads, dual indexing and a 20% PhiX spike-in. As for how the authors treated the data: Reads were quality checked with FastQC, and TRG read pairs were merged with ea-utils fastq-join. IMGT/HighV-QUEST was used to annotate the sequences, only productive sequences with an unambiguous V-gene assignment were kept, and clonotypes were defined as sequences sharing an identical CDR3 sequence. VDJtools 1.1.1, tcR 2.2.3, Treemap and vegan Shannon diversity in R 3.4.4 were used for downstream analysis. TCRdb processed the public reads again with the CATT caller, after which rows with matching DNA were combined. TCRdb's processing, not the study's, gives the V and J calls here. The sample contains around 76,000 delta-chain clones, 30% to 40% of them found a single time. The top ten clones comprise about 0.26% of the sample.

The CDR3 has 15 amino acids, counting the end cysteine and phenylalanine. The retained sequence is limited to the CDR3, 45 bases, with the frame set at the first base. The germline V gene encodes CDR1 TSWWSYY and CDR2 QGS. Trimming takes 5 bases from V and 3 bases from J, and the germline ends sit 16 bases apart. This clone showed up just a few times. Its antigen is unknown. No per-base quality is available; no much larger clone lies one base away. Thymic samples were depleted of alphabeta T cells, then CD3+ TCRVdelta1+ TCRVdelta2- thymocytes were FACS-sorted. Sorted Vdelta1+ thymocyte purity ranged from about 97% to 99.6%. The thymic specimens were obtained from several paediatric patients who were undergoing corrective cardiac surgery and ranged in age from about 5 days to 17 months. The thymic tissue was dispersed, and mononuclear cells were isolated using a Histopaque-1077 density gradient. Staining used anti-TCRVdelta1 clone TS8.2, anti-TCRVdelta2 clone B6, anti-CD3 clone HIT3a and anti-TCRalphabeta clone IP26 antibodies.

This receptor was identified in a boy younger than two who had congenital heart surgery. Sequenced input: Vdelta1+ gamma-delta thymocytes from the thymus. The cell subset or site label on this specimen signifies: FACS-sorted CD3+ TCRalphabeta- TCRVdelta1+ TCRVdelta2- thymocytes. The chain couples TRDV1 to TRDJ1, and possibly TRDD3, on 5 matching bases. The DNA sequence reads TGTGCTCTTGGGCTCCACCCCCGATACCCCGATAAACTCATCTTT. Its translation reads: CALGLHPRYPDKLIF.